Here is one T cell receptor (beta chain) with its context. The source of the sample is a study of blood T cell repertoires in COVID-19. Study-wide background: Acute and convalescent COVID-19 samples came from the United States, Italy and Spain. Sample material is recorded as cDNA or gDNA derived from T cells, B-cell-depleted T cells, or PBMCs.

Per the study methods: Estimation of nucleated cell counts was performed using reference gene primer amplification. Libraries were prepared by immunoSEQ multiplex PCR; TCRdb keeps only in-frame clonotypes and omits some of them. V, J and clone size are those of that table, while D and trimming were read from the DNA. The sample carries approximately 170,000 clones, roughly 85% recorded once. The CDR3 is 11 residues long. Germline V gene data show CDR1 as LNHDA and CDR2 as SQIVND (reference sequence). Trimming cost V 5 bases and J 8 bases, with 9 bases left between them. This chain uses TRBV19 with TRBJ1-1; D remains ambiguous. The receptor's source is a man aged 50 or older with active or convalescent COVID-19. Input material: peripheral blood. The CDR3 sequence: CASSRGVEAFF. The CDR3 nucleotides read TGTGCCAGTAGTCGCGGGGTAGAAGCTTTCTTT.